This T cell receptor beta chain was recorded in a study of blood T cell repertoires in COVID-19. Study as a whole: Samples representing acute and convalescent COVID-19 were sourced from the United States, Italy and Spain. PBMCs, B-cell-depleted T cells, or T cells provided the cDNA or gDNA that made up the material.

Seattle-derived patients entered the study during active infection and were followed longitudinally. In the study's own analysis: It was from reference gene primer amplification that nucleated cell counts were estimated. Method: immunoSEQ multiplex PCR; TCRdb's copy keeps in-frame clones and lacks some. V, J and clone size derive from that table, while D and trimming were established from the DNA sequence. The repertoire holds approximately 120,000 clones, with 81% as singletons. This TCR was recovered from a man aged 30 to 39 with COVID-19, enrolled during active disease. The sample was peripheral blood.

The CDR3 reads CSASKLGGMNTEAFF. The CDR3 nucleotides read TGCAGTGCTAGTAAATTAGGGGGTATGAACACTGAAGCTTTCTTT. V is TRBV20-1 and J is TRBJ1-1, with a weak D call TRBD1 (6 bases). From germline, CDR1 is DFQATT and CDR2 SNEGSKA (reference sequence). V was trimmed by 3 bases and J by 0 bases, leaving 14 bases between them. This CDR3 contains 15 residues.